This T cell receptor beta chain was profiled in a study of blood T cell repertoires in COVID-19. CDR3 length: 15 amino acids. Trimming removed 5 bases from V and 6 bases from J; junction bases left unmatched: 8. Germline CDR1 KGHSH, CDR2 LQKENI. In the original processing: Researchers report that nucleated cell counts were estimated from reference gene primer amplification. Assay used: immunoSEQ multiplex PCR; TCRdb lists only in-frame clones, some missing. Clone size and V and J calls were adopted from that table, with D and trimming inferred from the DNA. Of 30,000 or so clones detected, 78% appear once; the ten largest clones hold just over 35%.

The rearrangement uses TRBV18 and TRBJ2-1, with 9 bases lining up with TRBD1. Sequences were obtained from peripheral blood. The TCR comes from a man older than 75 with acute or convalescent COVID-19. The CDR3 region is CASSSQDRGINEQFF. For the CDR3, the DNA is TGTGCCAGCTCATCACAGGACAGGGGCATCAATGAGCAGTTCTTC.